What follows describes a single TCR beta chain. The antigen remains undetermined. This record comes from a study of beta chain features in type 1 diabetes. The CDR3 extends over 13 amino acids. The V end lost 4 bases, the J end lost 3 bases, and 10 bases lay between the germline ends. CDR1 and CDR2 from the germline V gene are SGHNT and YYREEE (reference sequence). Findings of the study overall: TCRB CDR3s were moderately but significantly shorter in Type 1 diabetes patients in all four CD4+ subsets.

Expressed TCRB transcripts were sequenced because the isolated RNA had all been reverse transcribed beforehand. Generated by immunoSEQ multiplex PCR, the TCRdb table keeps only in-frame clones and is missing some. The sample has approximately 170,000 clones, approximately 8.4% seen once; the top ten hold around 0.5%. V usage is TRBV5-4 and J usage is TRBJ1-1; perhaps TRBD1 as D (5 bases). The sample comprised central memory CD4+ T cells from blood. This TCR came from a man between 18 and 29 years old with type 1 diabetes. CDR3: CASSRDSDTEAFF. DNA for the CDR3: TGTGCCAGCAGCAGAGACAGTGACACTGAAGCTTTCTTT.